This is a list of T cell receptor beta chains from one sample in a study of shared clonotypes between healthy human individuals. Libraries were prepared by immunoSEQ multiplex PCR; TCRdb keeps only in-frame clonotypes and omits some of them. The sample lists 950,000 to 1,100,000 clones; around 74% were seen once. The sequencing sample was made of memory CD4+ T cells sorted from blood. All receptors come from a man between 18 and 35 years old in good health. CDR3s include the opening cysteine and the closing phenylalanine or tryptophan. A D gene is named only where the DNA matches it firmly. Only some rows state a clone size, as once, few, many or a class for expanded clones.

>TRBJ2-7|TRBV6-6|.|.
CASSRIDDTYEQYF
TGTGCCAGCAGTCGAATCGACGATACCTACGAGCAGTACTTC
>TRBJ2-7|TRBV5-1|.|many
CASSLVSGPSYEQYF
TGCGCCAGCAGCTTGGTGTCAGGCCCGTCCTACGAGCAGTACTTC
>TRBJ1-6|TRBV5-6|.|.
CASSLRQLYNSPLHF
TGTGCCAGCAGCTTGCGACAGTTGTATAATTCACCCCTCCACTTT
>TRBJ2-4|TRBV18|.|.
CASSPEGRNIQYF
TGTGCCAGCTCACCGGAGGGGCGAAACATTCAGTACTTC
>TRBJ1-3|TRBV30|.|once
CAWSEWGYGNTIYF
TGTGCCTGGAGTGAATGGGGGTACGGAAACACCATATATTTT
>TRBJ2-2|TRBV5-4|TRBD1|.
CASSLEGQGSLVGELFF
TGTGCCAGCAGCTTGGAGGGACAGGGTTCTTTAGTGGGGGAGCTGTTTTTT
>TRBJ1-3|TRBV19|.|.
CASSIPGSSGNTIYF
TGTGCCAGTAGTATTCCGGGGTCATCGGGAAACACCATATATTTT
>TRBJ1-2|TRBV6-5|TRBD1|.
CASSTGDYGYTF
TGTGCCAGCAGCACAGGGGATTATGGCTACACCTTC
>TRBJ1-1|TRBV4-1|.|.
CASSSPTPGQTYEAFF
TGCGCCAGCAGCTCGCCCACTCCAGGACAGACCTATGAAGCTTTCTTT
>TRBJ2-5|TRBV30|TRBD2|.
CAWGAGGRATQYF
TGTGCCTGGGGAGCGGGGGGCCGGGCGACCCAGTACTTC
>TRBJ2-7|TRBV2|TRBD1|.
CASSEAPGQGAPWVF
TGTGCCAGCAGTGAAGCACCGGGACAGGGGGCGCCTTGGGTCTTC
>TRBJ2-3|TRBV6-6|.|.
CASSYGQSPTDTQYF
TGTGCCAGCAGTTACGGACAGTCCCCCACAGATACGCAGTATTTT